Detailed here is one T cell receptor beta chain. The trim removed 5 bases at V and 2 bases at J, leaving 2 bases unmatched. CDR3 length: 15 residues. The germline V gene has CDR1 SEHNR and CDR2 FQNEAQ (reference sequence). The sample originates from a study of tumor-infiltrating lymphocytes in localized non-small cell lung cancer. Some clones are missing from TCRdb's copy, which holds only in-frame ones; the method was immunoSEQ multiplex PCR. This sample has 5,000 to 7,500 clones, with 65% to 80% found just once. This TCR was recovered from a human donor with non-small cell lung cancer. The rearrangement joins TRBV7-9 to TRBJ2-1, with TRBD2 matching 11 bases. Sequencing was done on a sample of lung tumor tissue. The CDR3 sequence: CASSVLAGAYNEQFF. The CDR3 DNA is TGTGCCAGCAGCGTACTAGCGGGGGCCTACAATGAGCAGTTCTTC.